The 6 T cell receptor beta chains below were found in one sample sequenced in a study of chronic HIV infection and antiretroviral therapy. TCRdb reprocessed the 5' RACE reads with MiXCR, giving one entry per CDR3 protein. The sample yields some 43,000 distinct CDR3 sequences, about a fifth seen once. Sample: peripheral blood. Receptors were obtained from an adult who had HIV and had not received antiretroviral therapy, or was an uninfected healthy control (not recorded which).

The chain has TRBV7-2 and TRBJ1-6; tentative D call: TRBD1 (6 bases). The CDR3 extends over 14 amino acids. V was shortened by 5 bases and J by 6 bases, with 11 bases between the two germline ends. The germline CDR1 and CDR2 sequences are SGHTA and FQGNSA. CDR3: CASSPRTANSPLHF. CDR3 nucleotides: TGTGCCAGCAGCCCGCGGACAGCTAATTCACCCCTCCACTTT.

This rearrangement joins TRBV20-1 to TRBJ2-7, with 8 bases that match TRBD1. The V segment lost 5 bases and the J segment 8 bases; nucleotides outside the gene matches: 11. Germline loops: CDR1 DFQATT, CDR2 SNEGSKA (reference sequence). The CDR3 length is 13 residues. DNA of the CDR3: TGCAGTGCTCCCTGGGGACAGGACAGAAAGCAGTACTTC. Protein sequence: CSAPWGQDRKQYF.

Only a few counts were recorded for this clonotype. The chain has TRBV7-9 and TRBJ1-4; 7 positions agree with TRBD1. The CDR3 has 16 residues. With 5 bases clipped from V and 8 bases from J, the junction kept 14 bases outside the gene matches. Germline V CDR1 and CDR2: SEHNR, FQNEAQ (reference sequence). The CDR3 protein is CASSLVERGPREKLFF. In nucleotides, the CDR3 is TGTGCCAGCAGCCTGGTCGAGAGGGGGCCGAGGGAAAAACTGTTTTTT.

This clonotype occurred a few times. The chain joins TRBV20-1 to TRBJ2-7; 7 bases fit TRBD2. Germline-derived CDR1 and CDR2 are DFQATT and SNEGSKA (reference sequence). CDR3 length equals 14 residues. The V and J ends lost 1 base and 2 bases, in that order; junction bases with no gene match: 5. The CDR3: CSARGGSGPYEQYF. The CDR3 nucleotides are TGCAGTGCTAGAGGAGGTAGCGGGCCCTACGAGCAGTACTTC.

The chain carries TRBV7-6 and TRBJ2-1, with D uncertain. This CDR3 has 11 amino acids. V was trimmed by 4 bases and J by 6 bases, leaving 4 bases between them. Looked up from germline, CDR1 is SGHVS and CDR2 is FNYEAQ. This CDR3 is CASSSINEQFF. For the CDR3, the DNA is TGTGCCAGCAGCTCCATCAATGAGCAGTTCTTC.

The chain uses TRBV5-6 and TRBJ2-7; 10 nucleotides match TRBD1. V gave up 3 bases and J gave up 4 bases; unmatched junction bases: 10. CDR1 and CDR2 from the germline V gene are SGHDT and YYEEEE. This CDR3 is 16 amino acids long. The CDR3 coding sequence is TGTGCCAGCAGCTCCTATTCCCGGGACAGGGGTTACGAGCAGTACTTC. This gives the protein CASSSYSRDRGYEQYF. Complete variable domain (other parts from reference TRBV5-6 and TRBJ2-7): DAGVTQSPTHLIKTRGQQVTLRCSPKSGHDTVSWYQQALGQGPQFIFQYYEEEERQRGNFPDRFSGHQFPNYSSELNVNALLLGDSALYLCASSSYSRDRGYEQYFGPGTRLTVT.